This TCR beta chain was documented in a study of control samples from healthy donors and cancer patients. The length of the CDR3 is 15 residues. The germline CDR1 and CDR2 sequences are SGHVS and FNYEAQ. Deletions cut 1 base from V and 3 bases from J, with 13 bases between. Assay: immunoSEQ multiplex PCR; the TCRdb copy retains only in-frame clones and omits some. The data show roughly 100,000 clones, about 86% seen once. The V call is TRBV7-6, the J call TRBJ2-7, with D perhaps TRBD1 or TRBD2 (5 bases each). The receptor was derived from a woman in her 50s in good health. The sample taken for sequencing was blood. CDR3 loop: CASSLGAGTVYEQYF. CDR3 nucleotides: TGTGCCAGCAGCTTAGGAGCAGGGACGGTCTACGAGCAGTACTTC.